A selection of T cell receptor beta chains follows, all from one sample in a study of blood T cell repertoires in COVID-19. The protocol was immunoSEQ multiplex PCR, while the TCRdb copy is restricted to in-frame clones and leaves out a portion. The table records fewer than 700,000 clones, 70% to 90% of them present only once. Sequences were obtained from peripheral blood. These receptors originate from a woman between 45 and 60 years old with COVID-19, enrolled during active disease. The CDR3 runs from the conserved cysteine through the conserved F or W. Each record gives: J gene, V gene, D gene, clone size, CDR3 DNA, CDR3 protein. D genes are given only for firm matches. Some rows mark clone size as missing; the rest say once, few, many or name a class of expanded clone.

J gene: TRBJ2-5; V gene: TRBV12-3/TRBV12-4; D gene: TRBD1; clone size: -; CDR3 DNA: TGTGCCAGCAGCCAGGGGGATGGGGAGACCCAGTACTTC; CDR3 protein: CASSQGDGETQYF
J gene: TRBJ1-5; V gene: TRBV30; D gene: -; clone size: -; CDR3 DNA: TGTGCCTGGAGAGGGGCAGGGGATCAGCCCCAGCATTTT; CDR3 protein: CAWRGAGDQPQHF
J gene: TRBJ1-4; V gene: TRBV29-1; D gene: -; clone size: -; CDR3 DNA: TGCAGCGTTGCGGGGGCTAATGAAAAACTGTTTTTT; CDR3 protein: CSVAGANEKLFF
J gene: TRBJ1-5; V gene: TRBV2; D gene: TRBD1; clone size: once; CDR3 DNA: TGTGCCAGCAGGACGGGACAGGGAATTGAAGATCAGCCCCAGCATTTT; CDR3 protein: CASRTGQGIEDQPQHF
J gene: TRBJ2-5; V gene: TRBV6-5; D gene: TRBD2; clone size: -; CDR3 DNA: TGTGACAGCAGTTACCGCGGACTAGACTTGGAGACCCAGTACTTC; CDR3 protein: CDSSYRGLDLETQYF
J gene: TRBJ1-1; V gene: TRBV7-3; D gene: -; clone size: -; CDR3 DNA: TGTGCCAGCAGCACCACAGGGATCACTGAAGCTTTCTTT; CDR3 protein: CASSTTGITEAFF
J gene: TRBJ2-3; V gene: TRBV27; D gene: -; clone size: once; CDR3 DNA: TGTGCCAGCAAATCGGGGGATACGCAGTATTTT; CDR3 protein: CASKSGDTQYF
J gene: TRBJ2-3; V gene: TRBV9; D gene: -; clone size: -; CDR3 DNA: TGTGCCAGCAGCGTAGGGGCTAGCACAAGCACAGATACGCAGTATTTT; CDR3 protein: CASSVGASTSTDTQYF
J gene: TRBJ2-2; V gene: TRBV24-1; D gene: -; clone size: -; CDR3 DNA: TGTGCCACCAGTGCGGAGGACACCGGGGAGCTGTTTTTT; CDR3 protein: CATSAEDTGELFF
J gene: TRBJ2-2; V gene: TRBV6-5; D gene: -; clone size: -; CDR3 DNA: TGTGCCAGCCGGCCTCTAGCCGGGGAGCTGTTTTTT; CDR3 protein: CASRPLAGELFF
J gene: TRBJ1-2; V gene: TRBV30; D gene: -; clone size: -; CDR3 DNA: TGTGCCTGGAGTAAACCCGGGACTCCGGGGGATGGCTACACCTTC; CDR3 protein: CAWSKPGTPGDGYTF
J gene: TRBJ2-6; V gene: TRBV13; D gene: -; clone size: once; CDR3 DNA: TGTGCCAGCAGCTTACGACAATTATGGGCTGGGGCCAACGTCCTGACTTTC; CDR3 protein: CASSLRQLWAGANVLTF
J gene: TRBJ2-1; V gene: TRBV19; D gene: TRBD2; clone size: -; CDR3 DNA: TGTGCCAGTAGTACCCTCAGCGGCGGGGGGGCTAATGAGCAGTTCTTC; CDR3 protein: CASSTLSGGGANEQFF
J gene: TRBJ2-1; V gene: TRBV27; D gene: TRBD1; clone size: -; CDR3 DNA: TGTGCCAGCAACCCGGGACAGGGCTTCAATGAGCAGTTCTTC; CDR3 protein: CASNPGQGFNEQFF
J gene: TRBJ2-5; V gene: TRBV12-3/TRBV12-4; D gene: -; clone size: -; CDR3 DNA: TGTGCCAGCACCCCGACCCGCGAGGGGACCCAGTACTTC; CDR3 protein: CASTPTREGTQYF